The 7 T cell receptor beta chains below all came from one sample that was sequenced in a study of ipilimumab plus nivolumab after autologous stem cell transplantation. Profiled with immunoSEQ multiplex PCR; TCRdb holds only in-frame clones, not every one. The sample shows 84,000 or so clones, approximately 83% of them seen only once. The sample consisted of PBMCs, taken in a trial of ipilimumab plus nivolumab as post-transplant consolidation. Receptor source: a male donor with diffuse large B-cell lymphoma.

V and J are TRBV5-1 and TRBJ1-2, with D unclear. The CDR3 sequence is 13 residues long. The V gene lost 0 bases and the J gene lost 8 bases, with 11 bases spanning the gap. The germline V gene has CDR1 SGHRS and CDR2 YFSETQ. In nucleotides, the CDR3 is TGCGCCAGCAGCTTGGTATCCGGGGAGGGCTACACCTTC. Translated: CASSLVSGEGYTF.

The chain has TRBV6-6 and TRBJ1-2; maybe TRBD1 (5 bases). The length of the CDR3 is 15 residues. The germline V gene has CDR1 MNHNY and CDR2 SVGAGI (reference sequence). The V gene lost 0 bases and the J gene lost 6 bases, with 14 bases spanning the gap. CDR3 bases: TGTGCCAGCAGTTACTCTAGGGGAGGAAGGGATGGCTACACCTTC. Amino acid sequence: CASSYSRGGRDGYTF.

The gene calls are TRBV18 and TRBJ1-5, with D possibly TRBD1 on 6 matching bases. Trimming took 5 bases from V and 5 from J, leaving 13 bases between them. The germline V gene encodes CDR1 KGHSH and CDR2 LQKENI. The CDR3 runs 14 residues. The CDR3 loop reads CASSFVYRDQPQHF. The CDR3 region has the DNA TGTGCCAGCTCATTCGTATACAGGGATCAGCCCCAGCATTTT.

This chain connects TRBV6-5 to TRBJ1-4; D is unclear. V shed 0 bases and J shed 8 bases, with 16 bases lying between them. The CDR3 sequence is 16 residues long. Germline values: CDR1 MNHEY, CDR2 SVGAGI. This chain's CDR3 is CASSYSGHVGSEKLFF. In nucleotides, the CDR3 is TGTGCCAGCAGTTACTCCGGGCATGTGGGAAGCGAAAAACTGTTTTTT.

This clone was found a few times. DNA of the CDR3: TGTGCCTGGAGTACCCAGCGAACCTATGGCTACACCTTC. This encodes CAWSTQRTYGYTF. The J gene is TRBJ1-2, the V gene TRBV30; D ambiguous. Trimming took 2 bases from V and 4 from J, leaving 11 bases between them. Germline V lookup: CDR1 GTSNPN, CDR2 SVGIG (reference sequence). The CDR3 is made up of 13 amino acids.

The rearrangement joins TRBV5-4 to TRBJ2-7, with 7 bases fitting TRBD1. The CDR3 sequence is 15 residues long. Per germline, CDR1 SGHNT and CDR2 YYREEE (reference sequence). Trimming removed 2 bases from V and 4 bases from J; junction bases left unmatched: 9. The CDR3, as DNA: TGTGCCAGCAGCTTAAAGGGACAGCCGGTTTACGAGCAGTACTTC. Its protein product is CASSLKGQPVYEQYF.

The chain is built from TRBV14 and TRBJ1-1, with D maybe TRBD1 (5 bases). V shed 2 bases and J shed 5 bases, with 9 bases lying between them. Germline CDR1 is SGHDN and CDR2 is FVKESK. The CDR3 is made up of 13 amino acids. DNA of the CDR3: TGTGCCAGCAGCCAAAACGAGGGGACTGAAGCTTTCTTT. It yields the protein CASSQNEGTEAFF.